Listed below are T cell receptor beta chains from one sample, sequenced in a study of OX40 agonist ivuxolimab in advanced cancers. Measured with immunoSEQ multiplex PCR; TCRdb has only the in-frame clones, and not every one. The sample includes some 50,000 clones, roughly 86% of them seen just once. The material sequenced was CD4+ or CD8+ T cells sorted from blood, taken in a trial of the OX40 agonist ivuxolimab. These receptors were obtained from an adult with an advanced solid tumor such as melanoma, head and neck, liver or kidney cancer. Each CDR3 is given with its conserved first and last residue. D genes are given only for firm matches. Rows may omit the clone size; those that give it use once, few, many or a size class.

j_gene	d_gene	abundance	v_gene	CDR3nt	CDR3aa
TRBJ2-7	TRBD2	once	TRBV2	TGTGCCAGCAGTAGGCTAGCGGGAGACGAGCAGTACTTC	CASSRLAGDEQYF
TRBJ2-6	.	.	TRBV4-2	TGTGCCAGCAGCCAAGATCACAGGGCGTCTGGGGCCAACGTCCTGACTTTC	CASSQDHRASGANVLTF
TRBJ1-4	.	.	TRBV6-1	TGTGCCAGCGCCCGAGCCGTAGGGGAAAAACTGTTTTTT	CASARAVGEKLFF
TRBJ2-7	TRBD1	.	TRBV18	TGTGCCAGCTCACGGCGGACAGGGGGCAGTCTCTACGAGCAGTACTTC	CASSRRTGGSLYEQYF
TRBJ1-1	TRBD1	.	TRBV28	TGTGCCAGCAGACAGGGGCTTGAAGCTTTCTTT	CASRQGLEAFF
TRBJ2-3	TRBD2	.	TRBV5-1	TGCGCCAGCAGCGGAGGACTAGCGGGAGTAGCAGATACGCAGTATTTT	CASSGGLAGVADTQYF
TRBJ2-7	.	.	TRBV11-2	TGTGCCAGCAGCTTGGTGGAGAGAACCTACGAGCAGTACTTC	CASSLVERTYEQYF
TRBJ2-7	.	few	TRBV9	TGTGCCAGCGGGCGGCAGGGCGGGGAGCAGTACTTC	CASGRQGGEQYF
TRBJ2-5	.	.	TRBV11-2	TGTGCCAGCAGTCAACCGGGACACCAGGCAAGTGAGACCCAGTACTTC	CASSQPGHQASETQYF
TRBJ2-3	.	.	TRBV10-3	TGTGCCACTGGCGCCGGCAGCACAGATACGCAGTATTTT	CATGAGSTDTQYF
TRBJ1-2	.	.	TRBV2	TGTGCCAGCAGTGTTACAGGGTTAACCTATGGCTACACCTTC	CASSVTGLTYGYTF
TRBJ2-2	TRBD1	.	TRBV11-2	TGTGCCAGCAGCCGGGACAGGGTAACCGGGGAGCTGTTTTTT	CASSRDRVTGELFF
TRBJ1-5	.	few	TRBV7-9	TGTGCCAGCAGCCCAGGGTCTCAGCCCCAGCATTTT	CASSPGSQPQHF
TRBJ2-5	.	few	TRBV27	TGTGCCAGCAGTCCCCGACATATTCAAGAGACCCAGTACTTC	CASSPRHIQETQYF
TRBJ1-5	.	once	TRBV12-5	TGTGCTAGTGGTTTGGTGGGCCCGGTCAGGAAGCCCCAGCATTTT	CASGLVGPVRKPQHF
TRBJ1-5	.	.	TRBV28	TGTGCCAGCAGACCAATGGCTCAGCCCCAGCATTTT	CASRPMAQPQHF
TRBJ2-2	TRBD1	.	TRBV6-6	TGTGCCAGCAGCCTCACACAGGGGGCATCAGGGGAGCTGTTTTTT	CASSLTQGASGELFF
TRBJ1-5	.	.	TRBV5-4	TGTGCCAGCAGCTTGGAAGGAGCGGATCAGCCCCAGCATTTT	CASSLEGADQPQHF
TRBJ1-5	.	.	TRBV28	TGTGCCAGCACGCTCCGACGCTGGACAATTAAGGAGAGCAATCAGCCCCAGCATTTT	CASTLRRWTIKESNQPQHF
TRBJ1-1	.	.	TRBV4-1	TGCGCCAGCAGCCAATTAGTTGTCTTCGCTGAAGCTTTCTTT	CASSQLVVFAEAFF
TRBJ2-3	.	.	TRBV9	TGTGCCAGCAGCTCGAGCGCGACGCAGGCAGATACGCAGTATTTT	CASSSSATQADTQYF
TRBJ2-1	TRBD1	.	TRBV27	TGTGCCAGCAGTCATCGACAGGGGGCGTACAATGAGCAGTTCTTC	CASSHRQGAYNEQFF
TRBJ2-1	.	.	TRBV4-1	TGCGCCAGCAGCCAGACGGCCGGCGGTATCTCCTACAATGAGCAGTTCTTC	CASSQTAGGISYNEQFF
TRBJ1-2	.	once	TRBV19	TGTGCCAGTAGTACTCGCACAGGATTGAACTGTGGCTACACCTTC	CASSTRTGLNCGYTF
TRBJ1-1	.	once	TRBV20-1	TGCAGTGCTAGATCTAGCAGGGACGGCTTCTTT	CSARSSRDGFF
TRBJ2-7	.	.	TRBV9	TGTGCCAGCAGCCCCCAAACCGTTCCGTACGAGCAGTACTTC	CASSPQTVPYEQYF
TRBJ2-1	TRBD1	.	TRBV5-1	TGCGCCAGCAGCTTAACACCCCAGGGGGTGGTTGGGTACAATGAGCAGTTCTTC	CASSLTPQGVVGYNEQFF
TRBJ2-7	TRBD1	.	TRBV10-3	TGTGCCATCAGTGAGCATGACAGGGGGTACGAGCAGTACTTC	CAISEHDRGYEQYF
TRBJ1-1	.	.	TRBV27	TGTGCCAGCAGTTTAACGGTGGGGGGCTCGAGCACTGAAGCTTTCTTT	CASSLTVGGSSTEAFF
TRBJ2-6	.	.	TRBV4-1	TGCGCCAGCAGCCAAGAAGCCGGTGGCGGGGCCAACGTCCTGACTTTC	CASSQEAGGGANVLTF
TRBJ2-3	TRBD2	once	TRBV19	TGTGCCAGTAGTACCAGACTAGCGGGAGTAGCAGATACGCAGTATTTT	CASSTRLAGVADTQYF
TRBJ2-1	TRBD2	.	TRBV2	TGTGCCAGCAGTGCTAGCGGGAGGCCCGGATCCTACAATGAGCAGTTCTTC	CASSASGRPGSYNEQFF
TRBJ1-3	.	.	TRBV7-2	TGTGCCAGCAGCTTAGGGCCCTCTGGAAACACCATATATTTT	CASSLGPSGNTIYF
TRBJ1-2	.	.	TRBV30	TGTGCCTGGAGTGTATTGTCAGGGCGTGGCTACACCTTC	CAWSVLSGRGYTF
TRBJ2-7	TRBD2	few	TRBV4-2	TGTGCCAGCAGCCAAGAGGATAGCGGGAGCCCCTACGAGCAGTACTTC	CASSQEDSGSPYEQYF
TRBJ2-5	.	.	TRBV23-1	TGCGCCAGCCCCCCCAACAAGACCCAGTACTTC	CASPPNKTQYF
TRBJ1-3	.	.	TRBV28	TGTGCCAGCAGCCATAAGGGGACTGGAAACACCATATATTTT	CASSHKGTGNTIYF
TRBJ1-5	.	few	TRBV7-9	TGTGCCAGCAGCTTAGCGGAGCATAGCAATCAGCCCCAGCATTTT	CASSLAEHSNQPQHF
TRBJ2-3	.	once	TRBV9	TGTGCCAGCAGCGTAGGTTCCGAGGATACGCAGTATTTT	CASSVGSEDTQYF
TRBJ1-6	TRBD1	.	TRBV6-6	TGTGCCAGCAGATCAATACTGGACAGGGACGCGTCACCCCTCCACTTT	CASRSILDRDASPLHF
TRBJ1-2	.	.	TRBV19	TGTGCCAGTAGTCGAGGAGCTAACTATGGCTACACCTTC	CASSRGANYGYTF
TRBJ1-2	.	.	TRBV4-1	TGCGCCAGCAGCCAAGATTCCACACGGGAATACTATGGCTACACCTTC	CASSQDSTREYYGYTF
TRBJ1-2	TRBD1	.	TRBV11-3	TGTGCCAGCACCCCGACAGGGGGAAACTATGGCTACACCTTC	CASTPTGGNYGYTF
TRBJ1-1	.	.	TRBV6-5	TGTGCCAGCAGTTCCTCGGACACTGAAGCTTTCTTT	CASSSSDTEAFF
TRBJ2-5	TRBD2	.	TRBV7-9	TGTGCCAGCACCCGGGCGGGAGGGCAAGAGACCCAGTACTTC	CASTRAGGQETQYF
TRBJ2-2	.	.	TRBV11-2	TGTGCCAGCAGCTTATCCCGAGCCGGGGAGCTGTTTTTT	CASSLSRAGELFF
TRBJ2-7	TRBD1	many	TRBV7-6	TGTGCCAGCAGCTGGACAGGGGGCAGCTACGAGCAGTACTTC	CASSWTGGSYEQYF
TRBJ2-7	.	.	TRBV28	TGTGCCAGCAGCCTGGGAAGCACCTACGAGCAGTACTTC	CASSLGSTYEQYF
TRBJ1-5	.	few	TRBV5-6	TGTGCCAGCAGCTTGGCACAGGGTCGACAGCCCCAGCATTTT	CASSLAQGRQPQHF
TRBJ2-7	TRBD1	.	TRBV28	TGTGCCAGCAGGCGACGGGACAGGGGTTCATACGAGCAGTACTTC	CASRRRDRGSYEQYF
TRBJ2-1	.	.	TRBV9	TGTGCCAGCAACCCCGGAGGTCCCTACAATGAGCAGTTCTTC	CASNPGGPYNEQFF
TRBJ1-4	TRBD1	.	TRBV19	TGTGCCAGTAGTTCCCAGGGGGCGCGTGAAAAACTGTTTTTT	CASSSQGAREKLFF